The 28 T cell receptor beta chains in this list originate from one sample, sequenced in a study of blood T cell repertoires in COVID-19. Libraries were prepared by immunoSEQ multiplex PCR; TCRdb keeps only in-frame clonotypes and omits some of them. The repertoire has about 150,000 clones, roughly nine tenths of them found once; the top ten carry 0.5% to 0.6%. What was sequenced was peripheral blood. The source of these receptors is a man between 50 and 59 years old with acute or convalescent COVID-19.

The CDR3 sequence is CASSLPDRGHAFF. The CDR3 bases are TGTGCCAGCAGTTTACCGGACAGGGGTCACGCTTTCTTT. This chain uses TRBV27 with TRBJ1-1; 9 nucleotides line up with TRBD1. Germline values: CDR1 MNHEY, CDR2 SMNVEV (reference sequence). The V and J ends lost 2 bases and 11 bases, in that order; junction bases with no gene match: 6. The CDR3 is 13 residues long.

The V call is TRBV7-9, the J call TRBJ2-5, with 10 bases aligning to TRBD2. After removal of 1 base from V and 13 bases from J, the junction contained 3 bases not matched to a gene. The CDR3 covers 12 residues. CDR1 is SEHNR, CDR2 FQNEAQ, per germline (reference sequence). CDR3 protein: CASSLVAGGRYF. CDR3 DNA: TGTGCCAGCAGCTTAGTAGCGGGAGGACGGTACTTC.

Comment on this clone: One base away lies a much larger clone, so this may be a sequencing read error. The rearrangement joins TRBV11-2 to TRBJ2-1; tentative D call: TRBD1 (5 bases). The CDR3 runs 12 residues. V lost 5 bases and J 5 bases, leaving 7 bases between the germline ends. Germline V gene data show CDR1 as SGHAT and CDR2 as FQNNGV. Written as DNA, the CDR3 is TGTGCCAGCAGCCACAGGCACAATGAGCAGTTCTTC. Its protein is CASSHRHNEQFF.

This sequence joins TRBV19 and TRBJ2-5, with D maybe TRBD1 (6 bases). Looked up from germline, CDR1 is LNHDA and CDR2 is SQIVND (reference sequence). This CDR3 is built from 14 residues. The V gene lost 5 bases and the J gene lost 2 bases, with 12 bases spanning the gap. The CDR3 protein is CASSLRGGQETQYF. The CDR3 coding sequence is TGTGCCAGTAGTCTCCGAGGGGGACAAGAGACCCAGTACTTC.

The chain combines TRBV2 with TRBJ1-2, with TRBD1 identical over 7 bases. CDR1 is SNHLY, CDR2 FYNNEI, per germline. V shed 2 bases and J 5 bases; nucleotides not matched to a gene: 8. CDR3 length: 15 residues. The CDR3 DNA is TGTGCCAGCAGTGAAACGAAGACAGGGAGATATGGCTACACCTTC. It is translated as CASSETKTGRYGYTF.

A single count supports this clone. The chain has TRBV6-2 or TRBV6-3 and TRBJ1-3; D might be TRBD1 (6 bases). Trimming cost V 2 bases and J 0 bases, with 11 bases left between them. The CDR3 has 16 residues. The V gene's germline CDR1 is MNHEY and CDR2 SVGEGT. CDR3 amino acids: CASSYKGQSSGNTIYF. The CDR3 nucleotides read TGTGCCAGCAGTTACAAAGGACAGTCCTCTGGAAACACCATATATTTT.

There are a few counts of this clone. CDR3 protein: CASSTGPGLLNEKLFF. CDR3 sequence (DNA): TGTGCCAGTTCGACAGGGCCGGGCCTTTTAAATGAAAAACTGTTTTTT. V usage is TRBV28 and J usage is TRBJ1-4; 7 nucleotides line up with TRBD1. Germline CDR1 reads MDHEN; CDR2 reads SYDVKM. Unmatched junction bases numbered 15, after V lost 9 bases and J lost 5 bases. This CDR3 has 16 residues.

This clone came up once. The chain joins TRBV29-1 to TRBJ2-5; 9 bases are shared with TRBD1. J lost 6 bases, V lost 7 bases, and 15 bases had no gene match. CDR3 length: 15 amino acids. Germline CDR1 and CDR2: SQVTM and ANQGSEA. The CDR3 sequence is CSALQGASDSKTQYF. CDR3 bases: TGCAGCGCCCTACAGGGGGCAAGCGATTCAAAGACCCAGTACTTC.

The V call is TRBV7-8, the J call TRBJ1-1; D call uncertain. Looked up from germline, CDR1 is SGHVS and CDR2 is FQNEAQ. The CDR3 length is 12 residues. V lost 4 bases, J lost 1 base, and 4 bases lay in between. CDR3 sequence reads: CASSSWNTEAFF. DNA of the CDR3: TGTGCCAGCAGCTCCTGGAACACTGAAGCTTTCTTT.

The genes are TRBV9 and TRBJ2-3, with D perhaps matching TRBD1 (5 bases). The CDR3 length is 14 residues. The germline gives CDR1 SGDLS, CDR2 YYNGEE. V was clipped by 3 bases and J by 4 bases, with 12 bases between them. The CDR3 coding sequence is TGTGCCAGCAGCGCCTATGGGGCTGCAGATACGCAGTATTTT. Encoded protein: CASSAYGAADTQYF.

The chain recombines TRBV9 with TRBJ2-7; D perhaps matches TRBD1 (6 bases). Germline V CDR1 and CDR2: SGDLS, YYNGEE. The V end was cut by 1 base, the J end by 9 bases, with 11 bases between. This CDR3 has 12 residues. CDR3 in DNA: TGTGCCAGCAGCGTAAGGGACAACCCGCAGTACGTC. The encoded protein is CASSVRDNPQYV.

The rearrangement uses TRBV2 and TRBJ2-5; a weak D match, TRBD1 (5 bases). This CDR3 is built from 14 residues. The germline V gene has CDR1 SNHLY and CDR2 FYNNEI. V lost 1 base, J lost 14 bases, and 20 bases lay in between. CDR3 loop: CASSEGGQQALAYF. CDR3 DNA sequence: TGTGCCAGCAGTGAAGGTGGGCAACAGGCTTTGGCCTACTTC. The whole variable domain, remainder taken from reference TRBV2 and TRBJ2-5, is EPEVTQTPSHQVTQMGQEVILRCVPISNHLYFYWYRQILGQKVEFLVSFYNNEISEKSEIFDDQFSVERPDGSNFTLKIRSTKLEDSAMYFCASSEGGQQALAYFGPGTRLLVL.

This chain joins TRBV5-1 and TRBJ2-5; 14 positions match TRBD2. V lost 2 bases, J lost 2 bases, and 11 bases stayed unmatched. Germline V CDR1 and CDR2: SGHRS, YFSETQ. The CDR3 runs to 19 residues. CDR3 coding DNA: TGCGCCAGCAGCTTCCGTCTGACTAGCGGGGGGGCGGGTCAAGAGACCCAGTACTTC. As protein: CASSFRLTSGGAGQETQYF.

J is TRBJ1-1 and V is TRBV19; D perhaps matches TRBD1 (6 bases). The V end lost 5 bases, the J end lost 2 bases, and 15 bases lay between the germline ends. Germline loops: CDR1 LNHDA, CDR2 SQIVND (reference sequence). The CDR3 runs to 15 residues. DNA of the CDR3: TGTGCCAGTAGTGTCCGGACAGTACCAAACACTGAAGCTTTCTTT. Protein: CASSVRTVPNTEAFF.

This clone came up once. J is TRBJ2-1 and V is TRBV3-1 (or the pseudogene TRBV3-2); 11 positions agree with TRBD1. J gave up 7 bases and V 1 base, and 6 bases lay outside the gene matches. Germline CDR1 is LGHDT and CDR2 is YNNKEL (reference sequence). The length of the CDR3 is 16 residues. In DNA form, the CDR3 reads TGTGCCAGCAGCCAAGCGGACAGGGGGCTAGGGAATGAGCAGTTCTTC. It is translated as CASSQADRGLGNEQFF.

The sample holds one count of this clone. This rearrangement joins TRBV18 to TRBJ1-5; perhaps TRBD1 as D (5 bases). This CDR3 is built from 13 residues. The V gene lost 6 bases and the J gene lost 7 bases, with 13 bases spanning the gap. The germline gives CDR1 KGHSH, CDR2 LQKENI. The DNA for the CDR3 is TGTGCCAGCTCGCCGGGACTCGGGCAGCCCCAGCATTTT. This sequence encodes CASSPGLGQPQHF.

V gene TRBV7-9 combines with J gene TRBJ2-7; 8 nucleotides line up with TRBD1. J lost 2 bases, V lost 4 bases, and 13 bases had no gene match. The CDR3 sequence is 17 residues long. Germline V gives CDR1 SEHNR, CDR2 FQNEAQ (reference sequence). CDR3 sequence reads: CASSSVNQGASAYEQYV. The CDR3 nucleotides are TGTGCCAGCAGCTCTGTAAACCAGGGGGCCTCTGCCTACGAGCAGTACGTC.

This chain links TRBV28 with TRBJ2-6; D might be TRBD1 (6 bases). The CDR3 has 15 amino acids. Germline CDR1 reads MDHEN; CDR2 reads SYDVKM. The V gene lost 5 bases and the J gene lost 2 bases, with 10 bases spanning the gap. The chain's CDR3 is CASSPQGAGANVLTF. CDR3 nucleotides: TGTGCCAGCAGTCCACAGGGAGCTGGGGCCAACGTCCTGACTTTC.

The CDR3, as DNA: TGTGCCAGCAGCGACCGGCCAGGGGGCCACACAGATACGCAGTATTTT. Translating it yields CASSDRPGGHTDTQYF. This rearrangement joins TRBV5-4 to TRBJ2-3; 8 bases line up with TRBD1. Germline V gene lookup returns CDR1 SGHNT and CDR2 YYREEE (reference sequence). V lost 4 bases and J lost 2; bases outside the gene matches: 9. The CDR3 has 16 residues.

The CDR3 DNA reads as TGCAGCGTCGAGACCTCCGGGACATGGGGCCCGACCCCCTATGGCTACACCTTC. As protein: CSVETSGTWGPTPYGYTF. J is TRBJ1-2 and V is TRBV29-1, with D maybe TRBD1 (6 bases). Germline loops: CDR1 SQVTM, CDR2 ANQGSEA. The CDR3 totals 18 residues. V lost 6 bases to trimming and J lost 4 bases, with 30 bases between them.

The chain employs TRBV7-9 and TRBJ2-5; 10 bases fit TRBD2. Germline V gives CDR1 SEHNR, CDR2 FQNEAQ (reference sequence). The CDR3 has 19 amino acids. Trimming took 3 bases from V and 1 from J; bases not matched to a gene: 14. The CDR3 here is CASSLPLRGAGGPQETQYF. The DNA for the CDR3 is TGTGCCAGCAGCTTGCCCCTTAGGGGAGCGGGAGGGCCCCAAGAGACCCAGTACTTC.

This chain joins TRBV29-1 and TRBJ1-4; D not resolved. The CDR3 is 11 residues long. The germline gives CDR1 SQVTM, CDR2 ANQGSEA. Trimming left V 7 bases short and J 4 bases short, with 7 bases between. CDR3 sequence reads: CSGGLNEKLFF. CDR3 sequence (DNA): TGCAGCGGCGGACTTAATGAAAAACTGTTTTTT. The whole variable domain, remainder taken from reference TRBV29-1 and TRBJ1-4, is SAVISQKPSRDICQRGTSLTIQCQVDSQVTMMFWYRQQPGQSLTLIATANQGSEATYESGFVIDKFPISRPNLTFSTLTVSNMSPEDSSIYLCSGGLNEKLFFGSGTQLSVL.

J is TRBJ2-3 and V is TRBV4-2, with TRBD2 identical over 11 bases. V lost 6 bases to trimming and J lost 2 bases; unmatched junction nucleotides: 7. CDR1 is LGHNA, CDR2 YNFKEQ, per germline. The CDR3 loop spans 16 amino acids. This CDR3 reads CASRPLAGVTTDTQYF. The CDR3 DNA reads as TGTGCCAGCAGACCACTAGCGGGGGTTACCACAGATACGCAGTATTTT.

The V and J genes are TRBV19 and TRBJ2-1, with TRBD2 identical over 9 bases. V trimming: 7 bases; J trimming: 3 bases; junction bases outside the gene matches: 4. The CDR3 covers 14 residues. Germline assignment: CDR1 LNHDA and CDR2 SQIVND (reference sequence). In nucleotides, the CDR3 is TGTGCCAGTACGGCGGGGGGGCTCTACAATGAGCAGTTCTTC. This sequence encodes CASTAGGLYNEQFF.

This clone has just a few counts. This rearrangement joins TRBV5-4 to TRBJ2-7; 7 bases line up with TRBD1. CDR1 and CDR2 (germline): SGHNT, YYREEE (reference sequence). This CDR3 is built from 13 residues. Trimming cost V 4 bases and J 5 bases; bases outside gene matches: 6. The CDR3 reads CASSPTGVHEQYF. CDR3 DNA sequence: TGTGCCAGCAGCCCTACAGGGGTCCACGAGCAGTACTTC.

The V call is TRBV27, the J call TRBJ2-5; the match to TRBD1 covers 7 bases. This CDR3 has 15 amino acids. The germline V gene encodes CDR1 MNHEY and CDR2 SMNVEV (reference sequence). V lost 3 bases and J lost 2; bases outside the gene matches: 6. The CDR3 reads CASSFSPRGQETQYF. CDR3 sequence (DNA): TGTGCCAGCAGTTTCTCACCCAGGGGGCAAGAGACCCAGTACTTC.

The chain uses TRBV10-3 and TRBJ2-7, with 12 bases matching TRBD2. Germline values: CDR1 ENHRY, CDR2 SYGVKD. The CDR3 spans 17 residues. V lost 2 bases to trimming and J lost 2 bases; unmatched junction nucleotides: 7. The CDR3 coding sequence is TGTGCCATCAGTGAGCGAGCGAGGACTAGCGGGACCTACGAGCAGTACTTC. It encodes CAISERARTSGTYEQYF.

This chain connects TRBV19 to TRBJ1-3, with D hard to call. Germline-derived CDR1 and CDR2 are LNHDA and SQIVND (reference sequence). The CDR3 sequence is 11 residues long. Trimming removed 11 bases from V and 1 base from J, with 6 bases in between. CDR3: CAAASGNTIYF. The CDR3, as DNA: TGTGCCGCCGCGTCTGGAAACACCATATATTTT.